This entry features one T cell receptor beta chain sequence. No antigen is known for it. CDR3 length: 17 amino acids. Germline-derived CDR1 and CDR2 are LNHDA and SQIVND (reference sequence). The ends were cut back, 7 bases at V and 0 bases at J, with 19 bases in the middle. The sample comes from a study of cytomegalovirus exposure and HLA in healthy donors. General study results and limits: In terms of immune exposure information, only CMV serostatus was available. As a later analysis showed, a missense DCLRE1C variant was linked to trimming of TCR beta V- and J-genes. Because they were indistinguishable, some V segments, including TRBV6-2 and TRBV6-3, were excluded.

Amplification used 60 Vbeta primers and 13 Jbeta primers. Assay used: immunoSEQ multiplex PCR; TCRdb lists only in-frame clones, some missing. The table shows 99,000 or so clones, with about 15% occurring only once. Specimen: PBMCs. The receptor's source is a female donor in good health and CMV-seronegative. V usage is TRBV19 and J usage is TRBJ1-3; D call uncertain. CDR3 DNA sequence: TGTGCCAGTACCGACCGCGGTGGAACGAACTCTGGAAACACCATATATTTT. Translating it yields CASTDRGGTNSGNTIYF.